Following are 15 T cell receptor beta chains from one sample sequenced in a study of regulatory T cells in long-lasting Graves disease. To make TCR beta libraries, researchers used iRepertoire HTBI primers and Arm-PCR of CDR3 regions. TCRdb fed the multiplex PCR reads into MiXCR, producing one record per CDR3 protein. Among 620,000 or so distinct CDR3 sequences listed, approximately 15% were seen once. Described time point: newly diagnosed GD, antithyroid drugs for less than 3 months. RNA isolated from PBMCs was used to make the TCR library. This same sample was also part of a study on T cells in Graves' hyperthyroidism and ophthalmopathy.

The specimen was peripheral blood mononuclear cells (PBMCs), collected at new diagnosis, from a patient treated with antithyroid drugs. These receptors came from a woman aged 30 to 39 with Graves disease.

This clonotype was recorded a few times. CDR3 sequence (DNA): TGCGCCAGCAGCTTGGCCGGGCGCTCACCCCTCCACTTT. Its translation is CASSLAGRSPLHF. V gene TRBV5-1 combines with J gene TRBJ1-6, with D unclear. The CDR3 spans 13 residues. The germline V gene has CDR1 SGHRS and CDR2 YFSETQ. V lost 0 bases and J lost 10, with 8 bases in between.

This clonotype was picked up many times. V is TRBV12-3 or TRBV12-4 and J is TRBJ1-2; TRBD1 matches 9 bases. This CDR3 is built from 16 residues. V lost 6 bases, J lost 4 bases, and 12 bases stayed unmatched. The CDR3 reads CASRPGQGLPLYGYTF. The CDR3 bases are TGTGCCAGCAGGCCGGGACAGGGCCTTCCCCTCTATGGCTACACCTTC.

This clonotype occurred many times. J is TRBJ2-1 and V is TRBV11-2; D possibly matches TRBD1 or TRBD2 (5 bases each). Trimming took 0 bases from V and 5 from J, leaving 14 bases between them. The CDR3 runs to 16 residues. In germline, CDR1 is SGHAT, CDR2 FQNNGV. The CDR3 DNA reads TGTGCCAGCAGCTTAGATGTGGGACGGATTAACAATGAGCAGTTCTTC. This sequence encodes CASSLDVGRINNEQFF.

In its sample, this clonotype was seen a few times. The chain is built from TRBV19 and TRBJ1-5, with 9 bases matching TRBD1. V lost 7 bases, J lost 7 bases, and 11 bases stayed unmatched. From germline, CDR1 is LNHDA and CDR2 SQIVND (reference sequence). The CDR3 length is 15 residues. CDR3 loop: CASTPGQGFQQPQHF. The CDR3 region has the DNA TGTGCCAGTACTCCGGGACAGGGTTTTCAACAGCCCCAGCATTTT.

This clonotype was found many times. V usage is TRBV2 and J usage is TRBJ2-5; perhaps TRBD2 as D (6 bases). This CDR3 spans 15 amino acids. V lost 6 bases and J 1 base, leaving 15 bases between the germline ends. Per germline, CDR1 SNHLY and CDR2 FYNNEI. The CDR3 reads CASSEGLGTQETQYF. In DNA form, the CDR3 reads TGTGCCAGCAGCGAGGGACTGGGGACCCAAGAGACCCAGTACTTC.

This clonotype occurred a few times. The genes are TRBV19 and TRBJ1-1; D gene uncertain. Germline V gives CDR1 LNHDA, CDR2 SQIVND (reference sequence). This CDR3 is built from 16 residues. Trimming took off 0 bases at V and 4 bases at J, with 15 bases between the two ends. The CDR3: CASSIDPEVGSTEAFF. CDR3 DNA sequence: TGTGCCAGTAGTATAGATCCTGAGGTTGGTAGCACTGAAGCTTTCTTT.

Only a few counts were recorded for this clonotype. The rearrangement links TRBV20-1 to TRBJ1-5; a possible D gene is TRBD1 (5 bases). Germline values: CDR1 DFQATT, CDR2 SNEGSKA (reference sequence). The CDR3 consists of 15 residues. V was cut by 5 bases and J by 1 base, with 15 bases left in between. The CDR3 DNA follows: TGCAGTGCTCTCGACGAGGAGGGGAGCAATCAGCCCCAGCATTTT. Amino acid sequence: CSALDEEGSNQPQHF.

In this sample, this clonotype turned up a few times. The rearrangement joins TRBV19 to TRBJ1-1; tentative D call: TRBD1 (5 bases). CDR3 length equals 11 residues. Germline V gives CDR1 LNHDA, CDR2 SQIVND (reference sequence). The ends were cut back, 4 bases at V and 11 bases at J, with 11 bases in the middle. The CDR3 here is CASSNQGAAFF. For the CDR3, the DNA is TGTGCCAGTAGTAATCAGGGAGCTGCTTTCTTT.

The CDR3: CASSLEGAAKNIQYF. CDR3 DNA: TGTGCCAGCAGCTTAGAGGGGGCGGCCAAAAACATTCAGTACTTC. This rearrangement joins TRBV11-1 to TRBJ2-4; 7 bases agree with TRBD1. The CDR3 spans 15 residues. CDR1 SGHAT and CDR2 FQDESV come from the germline V gene (reference sequence). The trim removed 1 base at V and 1 base at J, leaving 1 base unmatched.

Written as DNA, the CDR3 is TGCGCCAGCAGCCACGGGACAGGGGCAGCAGAGACCCAGTACTTC. This sequence encodes CASSHGTGAAETQYF. The chain links TRBV5-1 to TRBJ2-1; TRBD1 aligns across 10 bases. Near its end, the DNA agrees better with TRBJ2-5, so the J call may be wrong. Germline values: CDR1 SGHRS, CDR2 YFSETQ. The CDR3 covers 15 residues.

As to this clonotype: This may arise from a read error, as a much more abundant clone is one base away. This chain joins TRBV28 and TRBJ1-1, with unresolved D. Germline-derived CDR1 and CDR2 are MDHEN and SYDVKM. This CDR3 spans 13 amino acids. CDR3: CASSSPSGTEALF. In DNA, the CDR3 is TGTGCCAGCAGTTCCCCTTCTGGCACTGAAGCTCTCTTT.

The sample holds many counts of this clonotype. The chain couples TRBV10-3 to TRBJ2-7; 7 bases are shared with TRBD1. There are 15 residues in the CDR3. Germline CDR1 and CDR2: ENHRY and SYGVKD. V was clipped by 0 bases and J by 1 base; unmatched bases: 3. CDR3 bases: TGTGCCATCAGTGAGTCGACAGGGAAATCCTACGAGCAGTACTTC. Translated, it gives CAISESTGKSYEQYF.

Many counts were recorded for this clonotype. CDR3 sequence reads: CASRITSGDYEQYF. As DNA, the CDR3 is TGTGCCAGCAGGATTACTAGCGGAGACTACGAGCAGTACTTC. The chain has TRBV27 and TRBJ2-7; 8 bases line up with TRBD2. V trimming: 6 bases; J trimming: 3 bases; junction bases outside the gene matches: 7. CDR3 size: 14 residues. Germline lookup yields CDR1 MNHEY and CDR2 SMNVEV (reference sequence).

In its sample, this clonotype was seen many times. This rearrangement joins TRBV2 to TRBJ1-2, with D possibly matching TRBD1 (5 bases). The CDR3 extends over 12 amino acids. CDR1 is SNHLY, CDR2 FYNNEI, per germline. V was trimmed by 7 bases and J by 0 bases, leaving 6 bases between them. CDR3 region: CASKGPNYGYTF. The CDR3 region has the DNA TGTGCCAGCAAGGGGCCTAACTATGGCTACACCTTC.

This clonotype occurred many times. This CDR3 reads CASSPWTSGRGETQYF. The CDR3 DNA sequence: TGTGCCAGCAGTCCATGGACTAGCGGGAGGGGAGAGACCCAGTACTTC. The V gene is TRBV27, the J gene TRBJ2-5; 15 nucleotides agree with TRBD2. CDR1 is MNHEY and CDR2 is SMNVEV in the germline V gene (reference sequence). This CDR3 region has 16 residues. V shed 5 bases and J 4 bases; nucleotides not matched to a gene: 5.